This T cell receptor beta chain was recovered during a study of T cell responses to AZD1222 COVID-19 vaccine (dated by TCRdb to the early 2020s). Regarding the research as a whole: Because spike-specific TCR depth and breadth did not differ between the two schedules, AZD1222 recipients who got a second dose at roughly 4 weeks were pooled with those who got a second dose at roughly 12 weeks. Trial participants were enrolled into age subgroups of 18-55, 56-69 and 70-plus years, which contained roughly 140, 27 and 60 TCR-sequenced participants, respectively. TCR sequencing was performed for about 250 trial participants, of whom about 200 were given two doses of AZD1222 and around 25 were given two doses of MenACWY control vaccine.

This clone was observed a single time. Its antigen specificity is not known. No much larger clone is present one base from it, and per-base qualities are unavailable. In the germline V gene, CDR1 corresponds to SQVTM and CDR2 to ANQGSEA. At the junction V is shortened by 7 bases and J by 4 bases; bases outside the gene matches: 6. There are 13 amino acids in the CDR3, from cysteine to phenylalanine inclusive. Only the CDR3 region is kept as DNA, spanning 39 bases read in frame from base 1. The CDR3 regions of human TCRbeta chains were analyzed by immunosequencing. Concerning the study's data processing: TCRs in the repertoires were compared against a reference library of SARS-CoV-2-specific TCRs that had been generated with the MIRA antigen-specificity platform. Breadth was defined as the fraction of unique TCRs that were SARS-CoV-2-associated, and depth was defined as the fraction of total T cells that were SARS-CoV-2-associated. Each spike-specific TCR was assigned to its reactive spike region and to a CD4 or CD8 class using the MIRA data. Log10-transformed breadth and depth values were compared by one-way ANOVA with Sidak's multiple comparisons tests. The immuneACCESS repertoire file appears here via TCRdb, limited to in-frame rearrangements. These files lack a portion of the clones; in checked studies, under half of the deficit traces to unresolved V genes, and the cause of the others is not known. For V, J and clone size, that table is used; D and trimming come from the DNA. Here the sample has fewer than 130,000 clones; over 75% occur a single time. The ten largest clones represent 4% to 5% of the sample.

The investigation overall reported the following: In the small 56-69-year group, the increase in depth fell short of significance, most likely because of low power. Conclusions about previously exposed vaccinees are limited because only six or seven AZD1222 recipients were SARS-CoV-2 seropositive at baseline. After two AZD1222 doses, both the breadth and the depth of spike-specific TCRs were significantly higher than at day 0 and than in MenACWY recipients. No day 14 peak-response samples were available, so repertoires were characterized only after the peak T cell response. Nearly half of unique spike-specific TCRs reportedly recognized epitopes outside regions mutated in the B.1.351 and B.1.1.7 variants. The vaccine-associated CD4 TCRs covered the entire spike protein, and the dominant responses fell in regions 160-218 and 743-854. Participants were mostly white British, with more females than males. The authors suggested clonal diversity may have been underestimated.

The time point label, read with the paper, signifies: baseline before first vaccination. The vaccinee samples were drawn from two UK trials, COV001 and COV002, one of which was a single-blind randomized controlled phase 2/3 trial testing AZD1222 (ChAdOx1 nCoV-19) in healthy adults. Trial participant PBMC samples were collected at day 0 and day 28 after the second dose for TCRbeta chain sequencing. Sequences were derived from peripheral blood, sampled on day 0 of AZD1222 vaccination. The sequence links TRBV29-1 to TRBJ2-7, with 11 middle bases fitting TRBD1. This clonotype originated in an adult in good health. CDR3 reads: CSAAGTGGYEQYF. The DNA sequence is TGCAGCGCCGCCGGGACAGGGGGATACGAGCAGTACTTC.